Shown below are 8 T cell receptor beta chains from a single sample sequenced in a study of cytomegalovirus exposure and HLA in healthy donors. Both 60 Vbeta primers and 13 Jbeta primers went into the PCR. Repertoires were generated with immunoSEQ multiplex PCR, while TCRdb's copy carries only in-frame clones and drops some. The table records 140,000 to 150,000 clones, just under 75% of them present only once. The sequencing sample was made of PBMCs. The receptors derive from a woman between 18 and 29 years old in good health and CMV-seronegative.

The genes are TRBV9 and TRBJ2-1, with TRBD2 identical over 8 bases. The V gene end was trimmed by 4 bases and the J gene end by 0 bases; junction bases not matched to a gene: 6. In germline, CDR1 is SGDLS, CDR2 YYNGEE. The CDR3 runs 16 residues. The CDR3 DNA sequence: TGTGCCAGCAGCCTGGGACTAGGAAGCTCCTACAATGAGCAGTTCTTC. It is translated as CASSLGLGSSYNEQFF.

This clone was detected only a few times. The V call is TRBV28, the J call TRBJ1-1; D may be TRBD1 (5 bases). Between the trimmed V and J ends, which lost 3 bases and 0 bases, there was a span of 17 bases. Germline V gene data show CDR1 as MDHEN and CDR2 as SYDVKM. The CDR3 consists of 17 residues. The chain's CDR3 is CASSFGGLAGLNTEAFF. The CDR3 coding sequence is TGTGCCAGCAGTTTCGGGGGACTAGCGGGGTTGAACACTGAAGCTTTCTTT.

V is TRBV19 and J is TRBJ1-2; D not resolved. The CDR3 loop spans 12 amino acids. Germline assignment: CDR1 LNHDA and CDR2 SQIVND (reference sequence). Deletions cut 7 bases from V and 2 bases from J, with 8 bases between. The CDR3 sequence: CASMGSNYGYTF. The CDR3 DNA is TGTGCCAGTATGGGCAGCAACTATGGCTACACCTTC.

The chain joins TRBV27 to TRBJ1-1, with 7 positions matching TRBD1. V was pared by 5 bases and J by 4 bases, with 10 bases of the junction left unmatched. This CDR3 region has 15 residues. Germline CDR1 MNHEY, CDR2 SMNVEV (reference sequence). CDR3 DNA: TGTGCCAGCAGTCCGTACAGGGGAATAGCCACTGAAGCTTTCTTT. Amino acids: CASSPYRGIATEAFF.

The CDR3, as DNA: TGTGCCAGCAGTTTAACTGCAGGGCGGATGAACACCATATATTTT. This sequence encodes CASSLTAGRMNTIYF. The rearrangement joins TRBV28 to TRBJ1-3, with a tentative D call TRBD1 (5 bases). Trimming pared 2 bases from V and 7 bases from J, leaving 15 bases between. This CDR3 comprises 15 residues. Germline V gene lookup returns CDR1 MDHEN and CDR2 SYDVKM.

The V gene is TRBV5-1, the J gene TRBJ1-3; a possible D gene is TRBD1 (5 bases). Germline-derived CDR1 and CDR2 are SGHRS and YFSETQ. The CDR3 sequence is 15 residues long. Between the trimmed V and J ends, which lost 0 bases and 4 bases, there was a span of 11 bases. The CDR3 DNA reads TGCGCCAGCAGCTTGGACGGGGGGAAGGGAAACACCATATATTTT. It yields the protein CASSLDGGKGNTIYF.

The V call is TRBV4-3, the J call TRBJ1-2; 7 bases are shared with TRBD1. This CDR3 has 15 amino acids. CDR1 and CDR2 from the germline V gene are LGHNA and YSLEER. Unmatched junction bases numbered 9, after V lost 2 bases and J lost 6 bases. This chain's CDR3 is CASSQKTGARDGYTF. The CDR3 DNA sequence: TGCGCCAGCAGCCAAAAAACAGGGGCGAGGGATGGCTACACCTTC.

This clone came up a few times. CDR3 protein: CATLQQGAENGEAFF. DNA for the CDR3: TGTGCCACACTACAACAGGGGGCAGAGAATGGAGAAGCTTTCTTT. This chain links TRBV10-3 with TRBJ1-1, with TRBD1 identical over 9 bases. J was trimmed by 8 bases and V by 10 bases; bases with no gene match: 17. Looked up from germline, CDR1 is ENHRY and CDR2 is SYGVKD. CDR3 size: 15 residues.